This TCR beta chain came from a study of blood T cell repertoires in COVID-19. Per the germline V gene, CDR1 is SGHRS and CDR2 is YFSETQ. The CDR3 length is 16 residues. The V and J ends lost 0 bases and 4 bases, in that order; junction bases with no gene match: 7. The assay was immunoSEQ multiplex PCR, and TCRdb's table has in-frame clones only and misses some. The table includes roughly 150,000 clones, about 87% detected once. The sample was peripheral blood. The TCR sequence derives from a woman older than 75 with acute or convalescent COVID-19. The chain has TRBV5-1 and TRBJ2-3, with TRBD1 identical over 8 bases. The CDR3 DNA reads TGCGCCAGCAGCTTGGACGGGACAGGTGGGGCAGATACGCAGTATTTT. This codes for CASSLDGTGGADTQYF.